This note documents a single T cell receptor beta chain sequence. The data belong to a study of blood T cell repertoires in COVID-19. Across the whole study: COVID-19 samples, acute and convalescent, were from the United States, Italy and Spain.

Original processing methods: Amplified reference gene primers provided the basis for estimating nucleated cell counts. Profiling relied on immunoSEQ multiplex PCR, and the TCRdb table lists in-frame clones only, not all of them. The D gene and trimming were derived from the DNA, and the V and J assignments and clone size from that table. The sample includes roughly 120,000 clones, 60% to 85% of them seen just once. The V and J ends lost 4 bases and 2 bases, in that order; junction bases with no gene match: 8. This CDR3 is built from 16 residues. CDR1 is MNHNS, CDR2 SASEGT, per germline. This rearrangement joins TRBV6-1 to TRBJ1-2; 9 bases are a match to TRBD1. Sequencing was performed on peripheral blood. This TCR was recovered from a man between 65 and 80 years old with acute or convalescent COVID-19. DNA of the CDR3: TGTGCCAGCAGTGGAATTAGACAGGGGGAGAACTATGGCTACACCTTC. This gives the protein CASSGIRQGENYGYTF.